This paragraph reports one T cell receptor (beta chain). The target antigen is unknown. Clones were sequenced by immunoSEQ multiplex PCR, and TCRdb holds only the in-frame ones, with some missing. The sample lists some 75,000 clones; 85% to 90% were seen once. The source of the sample is a study of identifying expanded T cells in peripheral blood. General study results and limits: Over around two and four weeks, about 15 and 19 clones changed, versus around 1.3 between replicates.

The germline V gene has CDR1 MNHNS and CDR2 SASEGT. This CDR3 is 12 amino acids long. V shed 5 bases and J shed 4 bases, with 6 bases lying between them. This sequence was found in a person between 18 and 69 years old in good health. The rearrangement uses TRBV6-1 and TRBJ1-5, with D maybe TRBD1 (5 bases). The source material was blood. This chain's CDR3 is CASSRGNQPQHF. The CDR3 DNA reads TGTGCCAGCAGTAGGGGTAATCAGCCCCAGCATTTT.